Listed below are T cell receptor beta chains from one sample, sequenced in a study of OX40 agonist ivuxolimab in advanced cancers. Clones were sequenced by immunoSEQ multiplex PCR, and TCRdb holds only the in-frame ones, with some missing. The sample has roughly 89,000 clones, about 82% seen once. The sample consisted of CD4+ or CD8+ T cells sorted from blood, taken in a trial of the OX40 agonist ivuxolimab. Source of these receptors: an adult with an advanced solid tumor such as melanoma, head and neck, liver or kidney cancer. CDR3s include the opening cysteine and the closing phenylalanine or tryptophan. D genes are given only for firm matches. Expanded clones get a size class; other rows say once, few or many, or leave the size out.

14,TRBD1,TRBJ1-4,NA,TRBV30,CAWSTGGAGEKLFF,TGTGCCTGGAGTACAGGGGGCGCAGGGGAAAAACTGTTTTTT
14,NA,TRBJ2-3,NA,TRBV14,CASSQEGVQDTQYF,TGTGCCAGCAGCCAAGAGGGAGTTCAGGATACGCAGTATTTT
15,NA,TRBJ1-5,NA,TRBV7-8,CASSLKGGSNQPQHF,TGTGCCAGCAGCTTGAAGGGGGGCAGCAATCAGCCCCAGCATTTT
15,NA,TRBJ2-6,NA,TRBV15,CATSTRQSGANVLTF,TGTGCCACCAGCACCAGACAGTCTGGGGCCAACGTCCTGACTTTC
20,NA,TRBJ1-5,NA,TRBV10-3,CAISDPNREGGSRGNQPQHF,TGTGCCATCAGTGATCCCAACCGAGAGGGAGGGTCACGGGGCAATCAGCCCCAGCATTTT
14,NA,TRBJ2-7,NA,TRBV7-7,CASSSGVGSYEQYF,TGTGCTAGCAGCTCAGGGGTCGGTTCCTACGAGCAGTACTTC
12,NA,TRBJ1-2,once,TRBV11-3,CASSPGADGYTF,TGTGCCAGCAGCCCAGGGGCAGATGGCTACACCTTC
11,NA,TRBJ2-4,NA,TRBV5-6,CASSLRNIQYF,TGTGCCAGCAGCTTGCGGAACATTCAGTACTTC
14,NA,TRBJ2-1,NA,TRBV4-3,CASSSPAWDNEQFF,TGCGCCAGCAGCTCTCCAGCGTGGGACAATGAGCAGTTCTTC
14,NA,TRBJ1-1,NA,TRBV6-5,CASTKDRRNTEAFF,TGTGCCAGCACCAAGGACAGACGGAACACTGAAGCTTTCTTT
14,TRBD2,TRBJ2-2,NA,TRBV6-5,CASSRSGGSGELFF,TGTGCCAGCAGTCGGTCTGGCGGGAGCGGGGAGCTGTTTTTT
16,NA,TRBJ2-4,once,TRBV11-3,CASSPTGIGAKNIQYF,TGTGCCAGCAGCCCAACAGGGATAGGGGCCAAAAACATTCAGTACTTC
16,NA,TRBJ2-2,few,TRBV7-2,CASSLELALGTGELFF,TGTGCCAGCAGCTTAGAGCTGGCCTTGGGAACCGGGGAGCTGTTTTTT
12,NA,TRBJ1-1,NA,TRBV2,CASKGEGPEAFF,TGTGCCAGCAAGGGGGAGGGACCTGAAGCTTTCTTT
17,TRBD1,TRBJ1-3,NA,TRBV7-6,CASSPHFGDRVRNTIYF,TGTGCCAGCAGCCCCCATTTTGGGGACAGGGTCAGAAACACCATATATTTT
18,TRBD1,TRBJ2-2,NA,TRBV4-3,CASSREPGQGAITGELFF,TGCGCCAGCAGCCGAGAACCGGGACAGGGGGCGATCACCGGGGAGCTGTTTTTT
16,NA,TRBJ2-1,NA,TRBV9,CASSVLGTTRTNEQFF,TGTGCCAGCAGCGTACTTGGGACAACAAGGACCAATGAGCAGTTCTTC
12,NA,TRBJ1-4,NA,TRBV7-9,CASSLGPEKLFF,TGTGCCAGCAGCTTAGGGCCAGAAAAACTGTTTTTT